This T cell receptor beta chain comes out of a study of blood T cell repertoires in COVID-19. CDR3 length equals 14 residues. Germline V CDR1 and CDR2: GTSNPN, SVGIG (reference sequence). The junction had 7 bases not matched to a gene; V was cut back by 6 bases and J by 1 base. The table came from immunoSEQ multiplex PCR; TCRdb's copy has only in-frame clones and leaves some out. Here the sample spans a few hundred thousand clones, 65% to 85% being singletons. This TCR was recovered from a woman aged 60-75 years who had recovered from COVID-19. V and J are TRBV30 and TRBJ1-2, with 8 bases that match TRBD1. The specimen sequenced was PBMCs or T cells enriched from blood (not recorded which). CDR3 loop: CACKRDRLNYGYTF. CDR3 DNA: TGTGCCTGCAAACGGGACAGGCTTAACTATGGCTACACCTTC. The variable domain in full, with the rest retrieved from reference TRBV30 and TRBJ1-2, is SQTIHQWPATLVQPVGSPLSLECTVEGTSNPNLYWYRQAAGRGLQLLFYSVGIGQISSEVPQNLSASRPQDRQFILSSKKLLLSDSGFYLCACKRDRLNYGYTFGSGTRLTVV.